A single sample is the source of the 30 T cell receptor beta chains below, sequenced in a study of cytomegalovirus exposure and HLA in healthy donors (dated by TCRdb to the late 2010s). Preparation of the library involved the immunoSEQ multiplex PCR assay. A mixture of 60 forward primers for TCR Vbeta segments and 13 reverse primers for TCR Jbeta segments was used in the multiplex PCR. The table was pulled from immuneACCESS by TCRdb, which kept in-frame rearrangements only. Such tables lose some clones; where checked, under half of the loss comes from unresolved V genes, and the rest has no known cause. This sample gives around 94,000 clones in total; around 84% of them show up just once. Around a tenth of the sample is taken by the ten largest. The sequencing input was PBMCs. The receptor source for this set is a human donor in good health.

The V and J genes are TRBV10-3 and TRBJ2-1, with D perhaps matching TRBD2 (5 bases). V shed 4 bases and J shed 5 bases, with 9 bases lying between them. The germline V gene encodes CDR1 ENHRY and CDR2 SYGVKD. The CDR3 has 13 amino acids. CDR3 DNA sequence: TGTGCCATCAGTGGAGATAGCGACAATGAGCAGTTCTTC. Its protein product is CAISGDSDNEQFF.

The rearrangement uses TRBV4-3 and TRBJ1-1; a weak D match, TRBD1 (5 bases). The V gene lost 4 bases and the J gene lost 4 bases, with 19 bases spanning the gap. CDR3 length equals 16 residues. CDR1 and CDR2 from the germline V gene are LGHNA and YSLEER. CDR3 residues: CASSPGTVGGSTEAFF. The DNA for the CDR3 is TGCGCCAGCAGCCCGGGGACCGTGGGGGGTTCCACTGAAGCTTTCTTT.

This chain links TRBV11-3 with TRBJ2-1; 7 bases are shared with TRBD1. CDR3 length: 15 amino acids. V trimming: 3 bases; J trimming: 6 bases; junction bases outside the gene matches: 8. Per the germline V gene, CDR1 is SGHNT and CDR2 is YENEEA. The CDR3 sequence is CASSFLGPGGNEQFF. Written as DNA, the CDR3 is TGTGCCAGCAGCTTCCTCGGTCCAGGGGGCAATGAGCAGTTCTTC.

This clone was counted once. The chain links TRBV7-6 to TRBJ1-2, with unresolved D. Trimming left V 1 base short and J 0 bases short, with 9 bases between. The CDR3 covers 15 residues. The germline gives CDR1 SGHVS, CDR2 FNYEAQ. This chain's CDR3 is CASSLGRGTNYGYTF. In DNA form, the CDR3 reads TGTGCCAGCAGCTTAGGGCGGGGAACTAACTATGGCTACACCTTC. Full variable domain (outside the CDR3, taken from reference TRBV7-6 and TRBJ1-2): GAGVSQSPRYKVTKRGQDVALRCDPISGHVSLYWYRQALGQGPEFLTYFNYEAQQDKSGLPNDRFSAERPEGSISTLTIQRTEQRDSAMYRCASSLGRGTNYGYTFGSGTRLTVV.

The gene calls are TRBV14 and TRBJ2-3; 9 bases are a match to TRBD1. There are 15 residues in the CDR3. V gave up 5 bases and J gave up 6 bases; unmatched junction bases: 9. The germline CDR1 and CDR2 sequences are SGHDN and FVKESK. The CDR3 reads CASSARDRAVDTQYF. As DNA, the CDR3 is TGTGCCAGCAGCGCGAGGGACAGGGCGGTGGATACGCAGTATTTT.

The chain links TRBV9 to TRBJ2-7, with D possibly TRBD2 on 6 matching bases. Per the germline V gene, CDR1 is SGDLS and CDR2 is YYNGEE. This CDR3 contains 12 residues. Trimming pared 4 bases from V and 4 bases from J, leaving 9 bases between. CDR3 sequence: CASSPGGYEQYF. CDR3 nucleotide sequence: TGTGCCAGCAGCCCTGGAGGGTACGAGCAGTACTTC.

The rearrangement joins TRBV11-3 to TRBJ1-2; 7 nucleotides line up with TRBD1. The CDR3 covers 16 residues. The germline gives CDR1 SGHNT, CDR2 YENEEA. V dropped 0 bases and J dropped 4; count of bases not matched to a gene: 8. This CDR3 is CASSLDHVGQIYGYTF. In nucleotides, the CDR3 is TGTGCCAGCAGCTTAGATCACGTGGGACAGATCTATGGCTACACCTTC.

V and J are TRBV5-6 and TRBJ1-1; 12 nucleotides align to TRBD1. The CDR3 runs to 15 residues. V was clipped by 3 bases and J by 12 bases; unmatched bases: 12. Germline lookup yields CDR1 SGHDT and CDR2 YYEEEE. Written as DNA, the CDR3 is TGTGCCAGCAGCTCCCCTACCGGGACAGGGGGCATATCTTTCTTT. Translated, it gives CASSSPTGTGGISFF.

The V call is TRBV5-1, the J call TRBJ2-1; 8 nucleotides align to TRBD2. CDR1 SGHRS and CDR2 YFSETQ come from the germline V gene. V lost 0 bases and J lost 10; bases outside the gene matches: 12. The CDR3 is 16 amino acids. The DNA for the CDR3 is TGCGCCAGCAGCTTGGATGCGGGAGGCATAAAGTGGGAGCAGTTCTTC. Encoded protein: CASSLDAGGIKWEQFF.

This rearrangement joins TRBV10-3 to TRBJ2-7, with 10 bases aligning to TRBD1. CDR1 and CDR2 from the germline V gene are ENHRY and SYGVKD. J gave up 5 bases and V 5 bases, and 15 bases lay outside the gene matches. The length of the CDR3 is 17 residues. The CDR3 region is CAISPPALGQGGNEQYF. Here the CDR3 DNA reads TGTGCCATCAGTCCCCCGGCTCTCGGACAGGGGGGCAACGAGCAGTACTTC.

The chain is built from TRBV27 and TRBJ1-6, with D maybe TRBD1 (6 bases). The CDR3 consists of 14 residues. Trimming stripped 7 bases from V and 1 base from J, with 8 bases between. Germline CDR1 reads MNHEY; CDR2 reads SMNVEV (reference sequence). The CDR3 protein is CASKQGSYNSPLHF. CDR3 DNA: TGTGCCAGCAAGCAGGGGTCCTATAATTCACCCCTCCACTTT.

V is TRBV2 and J is TRBJ1-2; the D gene is possibly TRBD1 (6 bases). This CDR3 has 18 residues. Germline-derived CDR1 and CDR2 are SNHLY and FYNNEI. Trimming took 8 bases from V and 0 from J, leaving 25 bases between them. The CDR3, as DNA: TGTGCCAGCCCCCGACAGGAGGATAGAGTGGGGTCTAACTATGGCTACACCTTC. Its translation is CASPRQEDRVGSNYGYTF.

This chain joins TRBV19 and TRBJ1-1; 10 nucleotides align to TRBD1. The trim removed 3 bases at V and 4 bases at J, leaving 2 bases unmatched. Germline loops: CDR1 LNHDA, CDR2 SQIVND (reference sequence). The CDR3 is 14 amino acids. CDR3 DNA: TGTGCCAGTAGTATCGGACAGGGGGGCACTGAAGCTTTCTTT. It codes for CASSIGQGGTEAFF.

Only a few counts were recorded for this clone. The chain employs TRBV28 and TRBJ2-2; the match to TRBD1 covers 9 bases. This CDR3 has 16 residues. Germline CDR1 MDHEN, CDR2 SYDVKM. Trimming removed 3 bases from V and 3 bases from J; junction bases left unmatched: 5. DNA of the CDR3: TGTGCCAGCAGTTTGGCAGGGACAGGGTACACCGGGGAGCTGTTTTTT. Translation gives CASSLAGTGYTGELFF.

This clone was seen a handful of times. The chain has TRBV30 and TRBJ1-1; no definite D call. The germline gives CDR1 GTSNPN, CDR2 SVGIG (reference sequence). The ends were cut back, 3 bases at V and 2 bases at J, with 10 bases in the middle. The CDR3 length is 13 residues. The CDR3 nucleotides are TGTGCCTGGAGGGCGACAATTAACACTGAAGCTTTCTTT. Encoded protein: CAWRATINTEAFF.

CDR3 region: CATSRSLTSADTGELFF. Here the CDR3 DNA reads TGTGCCACCAGCAGATCCCTTACTAGCGCCGACACCGGGGAGCTGTTTTTT. V is TRBV15 and J is TRBJ2-2; 7 bases line up with TRBD2. Germline V lookup: CDR1 LNHNV, CDR2 YYDKDF (reference sequence). The J segment lost 3 bases and the V segment lost 2 bases, leaving 9 bases of the junction unmatched. CDR3 length: 17 residues.

The CDR3 coding sequence is TGTGCCAGCAGCGAGGGAAGGCAGTACTTC. Encoded protein: CASSEGRQYF. V is TRBV21-1 and J is TRBJ2-7; TRBD2, the table's D call, lacks a check against the DNA. TRBV21-1 is reported as a pseudogene. The CDR3 is 10 amino acids.

The rearrangement joins TRBV19 to TRBJ1-1, with 7 bases fitting TRBD1. The V segment lost 5 bases and the J segment 4 bases; nucleotides outside the gene matches: 7. The CDR3 contains 14 residues. CDR1 is LNHDA, CDR2 SQIVND, per germline (reference sequence). The CDR3 DNA follows: TGTGCCAGTAGTTCCCGACAGGGTGGCACTGAAGCTTTCTTT. Protein: CASSSRQGGTEAFF.

This clone was counted once. The chain uses TRBV9 and TRBJ1-2, with D possibly being TRBD1 (5 bases). The CDR3 runs 14 residues. CDR1 is SGDLS, CDR2 YYNGEE, per germline. V was pared by 0 bases and J by 5 bases, with 11 bases between. CDR3 DNA sequence: TGTGCCAGCAGCGTAGAGGGCAGGGCTTATGGCTACACCTTC. Amino acids: CASSVEGRAYGYTF. The full variable domain, completed using reference TRBV9 and TRBJ1-2, is DSGVTQTPKHLITATGQRVTLRCSPRSGDLSVYWYQQSLDQGLQFLIQYYNGEERAKGNILERFSAQQFPDLHSELNLSSLELGDSALYFCASSVEGRAYGYTFGSGTRLTVV.

The rearrangement uses TRBV7-2 and TRBJ1-5; D uncertain. V was cut by 1 base and J by 0 bases, with 10 bases left in between. Germline V gives CDR1 SGHTA, CDR2 FQGNSA. This CDR3 spans 16 amino acids. The CDR3 bases are TGTGCCAGCAGCTTAGGAGACTATTATAGCAATCAGCCCCAGCATTTT. Amino acid sequence: CASSLGDYYSNQPQHF.

CDR3 residues: CASSLAGTLNEKLFF. Written as DNA, the CDR3 is TGTGCCAGCAGCTTAGCCGGGACTTTAAATGAAAAACTGTTTTTT. The rearrangement links TRBV7-2 to TRBJ1-4; TRBD1 is a possible D gene (5 bases). The germline gives CDR1 SGHTA, CDR2 FQGNSA. The CDR3 consists of 15 residues. Trimming took off 0 bases at V and 5 bases at J, with 10 bases between the two ends.

V gene TRBV30 combines with J gene TRBJ1-4; TRBD1 might be the D (5 bases). V dropped 7 bases and J dropped 7 bases, with 16 bases sitting between them. Germline loops: CDR1 GTSNPN, CDR2 SVGIG (reference sequence). The CDR3 consists of 13 residues. CDR3 sequence (DNA): TGTGCCTTCATCGGGGGGAGGGGTGAAAAACTGTTTTTT. Its protein product is CAFIGGRGEKLFF.

The genes are TRBV5-4 and TRBJ2-7; 11 nucleotides agree with TRBD2. Germline loops: CDR1 SGHNT, CDR2 YYREEE (reference sequence). Trimming took 4 bases from V and 1 from J; bases not matched to a gene: 4. The CDR3 totals 15 residues. The CDR3: CASSASGGFSYEQYF. CDR3 sequence (DNA): TGTGCCAGCAGCGCTAGCGGGGGGTTTTCCTACGAGCAGTACTTC.

The rearrangement uses TRBV28 and TRBJ2-7; 14 bases agree with TRBD2. The CDR3 covers 15 residues. Trimming at V came to 2 bases and at J to 6 bases, leaving 3 bases not matched to a gene. Germline CDR1 reads MDHEN; CDR2 reads SYDVKM. Written as DNA, the CDR3 is TGTGCCAGCAGTTTAGGGACTAGCGGGAGTCGCGAGCAGTACTTC. Protein: CASSLGTSGSREQYF.

This clone was detected only once. The gene calls are TRBV2 and TRBJ1-2, with TRBD1 matching 10 bases. In germline, CDR1 is SNHLY, CDR2 FYNNEI. The CDR3 is made up of 14 amino acids. Unmatched junction bases numbered 10, after V lost 7 bases and J lost 8 bases. The CDR3 region is CASNSGTGVQGYTF. The CDR3 DNA follows: TGTGCCAGCAATTCCGGGACAGGGGTTCAGGGCTACACCTTC. Supplemented by reference TRBV2 and TRBJ1-2, the full variable domain reads EPEVTQTPSHQVTQMGQEVILRCVPISNHLYFYWYRQILGQKVEFLVSFYNNEISEKSEIFDDQFSVERPDGSNFTLKIRSTKLEDSAMYFCASNSGTGVQGYTFGSGTRLTVV.

This chain links TRBV27 with TRBJ2-7; the match to TRBD1 covers 9 bases. The CDR3 runs to 13 residues. Germline trimming cut 6 bases from V and 3 bases from J; bases unmatched to any gene: 3. The V gene's germline CDR1 is MNHEY and CDR2 SMNVEV (reference sequence). This CDR3 reads CASRRQGVYEQYF. The DNA for the CDR3 is TGTGCCAGCAGGCGACAGGGGGTCTACGAGCAGTACTTC.

The chain combines TRBV19 with TRBJ2-2; D is uncertain. The V end was cut by 9 bases, the J end by 2 bases, with 4 bases between. Germline loops: CDR1 LNHDA, CDR2 SQIVND (reference sequence). The CDR3 covers 11 residues. CDR3 protein: CASTNTGELFF. In nucleotides, the CDR3 is TGTGCCAGCACAAACACCGGGGAGCTGTTTTTT.

This clone was recorded only once. CDR3 bases: TGTGCCAGCAGCCTTATTGTTAGCTCCTACGAGCAGTACTTC. Amino acids: CASSLIVSSYEQYF. The chain is built from TRBV7-2 and TRBJ2-7; D is undetermined. V lost 5 bases and J lost 0, with 11 bases in between. Per germline, CDR1 SGHTA and CDR2 FQGNSA. The CDR3 extends over 14 amino acids. Full variable domain (outside the CDR3, taken from reference TRBV7-2 and TRBJ2-7): GAGVSQSPSNKVTEKGKDVELRCDPISGHTALYWYRQSLGQGLEFLIYFQGNSAPDKSGLPSDRFSAERTGGSVSTLTIQRTQQEDSAVYLCASSLIVSSYEQYFGPGTRLTVT.

The genes are TRBV9 and TRBJ2-5; possible D gene TRBD2, 6 bases. With 4 bases removed from V and 5 bases from J, the gap between germline ends came to 18 bases. The CDR3 runs to 15 residues. The V gene's germline CDR1 is SGDLS and CDR2 YYNGEE. For the CDR3, the DNA is TGTGCCAGCAGCAGGGCGGGGTTCACACAGGAGACCCAGTACTTC. Amino acid sequence: CASSRAGFTQETQYF.

The V gene is TRBV7-6, the J gene TRBJ1-4; 8 nucleotides agree with TRBD1. Germline V gives CDR1 SGHVS, CDR2 FNYEAQ. Losses at the gene ends were 2 bases for V and 8 bases for J; bases not matched to a gene: 4. The CDR3 runs to 14 residues. CDR3 nucleotides: TGTGCCAGCAGCTTACAGGGGGCGAAGGAAAAACTGTTTTTT. Protein product: CASSLQGAKEKLFF.